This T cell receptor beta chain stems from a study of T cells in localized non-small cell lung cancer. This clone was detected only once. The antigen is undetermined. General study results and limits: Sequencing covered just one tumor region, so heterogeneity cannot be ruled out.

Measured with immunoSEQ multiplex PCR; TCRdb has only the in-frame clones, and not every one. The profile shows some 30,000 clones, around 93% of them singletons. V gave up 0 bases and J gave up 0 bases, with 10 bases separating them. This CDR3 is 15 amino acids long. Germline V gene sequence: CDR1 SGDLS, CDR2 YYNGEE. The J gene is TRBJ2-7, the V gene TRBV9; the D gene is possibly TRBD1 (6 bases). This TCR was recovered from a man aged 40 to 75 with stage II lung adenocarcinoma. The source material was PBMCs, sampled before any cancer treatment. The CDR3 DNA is TGTGCCAGCAGCGTAGGGACAGTGAGCTCCTACGAGCAGTACTTC. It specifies CASSVGTVSSYEQYF.